These 25 T cell receptor beta chains were sequenced from one sample in a study of cytomegalovirus exposure and HLA in healthy donors (dated by TCRdb to 2017 to 2019). Library generation was performed with the immunoSEQ multiplex PCR assay. A mixture of 60 forward primers for TCR Vbeta segments and 13 reverse primers for TCR Jbeta segments was used in the multiplex PCR. TCRdb took this table from immuneACCESS and kept in-frame rearrangements with V and J called. Such tables lack part of the clones; where checked against another copy, unresolved V genes explain under half of the gap, and the rest is unexplained. Here the sample has 170,000 or so clones; just under 80% occur a single time. Of the sample, 2.5% to 3.5% falls within the top ten clones. Specimen: PBMCs. These TCRs come from a woman aged 50 to 60 in good health and CMV-seropositive.

The V gene is TRBV28, the J gene TRBJ1-6; 8 bases agree with TRBD1. Germline trimming cut 6 bases from V and 0 bases from J; bases unmatched to any gene: 4. The CDR3 length is 16 residues. Germline CDR1 MDHEN, CDR2 SYDVKM. As DNA, the CDR3 is TGTGCCAGCAGGCGGGACAGGAGCTCCTATAATTCACCCCTCCACTTT. Translating gives CASRRDRSSYNSPLHF.

The chain is built from TRBV5-6 and TRBJ1-1; 11 bases align to TRBD1. Germline-derived CDR1 and CDR2 are SGHDT and YYEEEE. This CDR3 is 15 amino acids long. The V gene end was trimmed by 1 base and the J gene end by 5 bases; junction bases not matched to a gene: 4. CDR3 DNA sequence: TGTGCCAGCAGCTTGTTGGACAGGGGGCAAACTGAAGCTTTCTTT. It codes for CASSLLDRGQTEAFF.

The V gene is TRBV7-9, the J gene TRBJ2-2, with D maybe TRBD2 (5 bases). The V gene's germline CDR1 is SEHNR and CDR2 FQNEAQ (reference sequence). V gave up 5 bases and J gave up 0 bases, with 19 bases separating them. The CDR3 sequence is 18 residues long. The CDR3 DNA reads TGTGCCAGCAGCCCTCCCAGAGGGTGGGCGGCGAACACCGGGGAGCTGTTTTTT. It translates to CASSPPRGWAANTGELFF. The full variable domain, its missing parts supplied by reference TRBV7-9 and TRBJ2-2, is DTGVSQNPRHKITKRGQNVTFRCDPISEHNRLYWYRQTLGQGPEFLTYFQNEAQLEKSRLLSDRFSAERPKGSFSTLEIQRTEQGDSAMYLCASSPPRGWAANTGELFFGEGSRLTVL.

The chain couples TRBV10-3 to TRBJ2-3, with 7 bases lining up with TRBD2. With V trimmed by 4 bases and J by 0 bases, 4 bases remained unmatched. The CDR3 is made up of 15 amino acids. In germline, CDR1 is ENHRY, CDR2 SYGVKD. The CDR3 sequence is CAISGGLPSTDTQYF. For the CDR3, the DNA is TGTGCCATCAGTGGGGGACTACCTAGCACAGATACGCAGTATTTT.

This chain links TRBV29-1 with TRBJ2-5; 10 nucleotides align to TRBD2. Germline V gene lookup returns CDR1 SQVTM and CDR2 ANQGSEA. Unmatched junction bases numbered 7, after V lost 7 bases and J lost 5 bases. This CDR3 has 13 residues. The chain's CDR3 is CSGLAGAGETQYF. CDR3 nucleotides: TGCAGCGGGCTAGCGGGAGCCGGGGAGACCCAGTACTTC. Supplemented by reference TRBV29-1 and TRBJ2-5, the full variable domain reads SAVISQKPSRDICQRGTSLTIQCQVDSQVTMMFWYRQQPGQSLTLIATANQGSEATYESGFVIDKFPISRPNLTFSTLTVSNMSPEDSSIYLCSGLAGAGETQYFGPGTRLLVL.

The chain is built from TRBV7-8 and TRBJ2-1; unclear D gene. CDR1 is SGHVS and CDR2 is FQNEAQ in the germline V gene. V was clipped by 1 base and J by 3 bases, with 7 bases between them. The CDR3 runs to 14 residues. The CDR3 bases are TGTGCCAGCAGCTTAGAGCATTTCTACAATGAGCAGTTCTTC. This gives the protein CASSLEHFYNEQFF.

This chain uses TRBV7-2 with TRBJ1-1; D might be TRBD1 (6 bases). V lost 1 base and J 0 bases, leaving 6 bases between the germline ends. Germline V CDR1 and CDR2: SGHTA, FQGNSA. CDR3 length: 14 residues. The CDR3 reads CASSLEGVNTEAFF. For the CDR3, the DNA is TGTGCCAGCAGCTTAGAGGGGGTGAACACTGAAGCTTTCTTT. The full variable domain, with the rest looked up from reference TRBV7-2 and TRBJ1-1, is GAGVSQSPSNKVTEKGKDVELRCDPISGHTALYWYRQSLGQGLEFLIYFQGNSAPDKSGLPSDRFSAERTGGSVSTLTIQRTQQEDSAVYLCASSLEGVNTEAFFGQGTRLTVV.

Only a few counts were recorded for this clone. This chain links TRBV7-2 with TRBJ2-5; tentative D call: TRBD2 (5 bases). The CDR3 covers 15 residues. Between the trimmed V and J ends, which lost 1 base and 1 base, there was a span of 10 bases. The germline gives CDR1 SGHTA, CDR2 FQGNSA. The DNA of the CDR3 is TGTGCCAGCAGCTTAGGGTCGGGGTCCCAAGAGACCCAGTACTTC. It yields the protein CASSLGSGSQETQYF.

This chain uses TRBV5-4 with TRBJ2-3, with TRBD2 matching 10 bases. Germline V gene data show CDR1 as SGHNT and CDR2 as YYREEE (reference sequence). The CDR3 runs 17 residues. The trim removed 2 bases at V and 0 bases at J, leaving 6 bases unmatched. CDR3: CASSLGLAGASTDTQYF. The CDR3 DNA follows: TGTGCCAGCAGCTTAGGTCTAGCGGGGGCTAGCACAGATACGCAGTATTTT.

The chain links TRBV7-9 to TRBJ1-4; TRBD1 is a possible D gene (6 bases). The V gene lost 5 bases and the J gene lost 8 bases, with 12 bases spanning the gap. Germline CDR1 is SEHNR and CDR2 is FQNEAQ (reference sequence). The CDR3 runs 13 residues. CDR3 nucleotides: TGTGCCAGCAGCAGCCAGGGGCACGAAAAACTGTTTTTT. This sequence encodes CASSSQGHEKLFF.

There are a few counts of this clone. V usage is TRBV19 and J usage is TRBJ1-2; 11 bases are a match to TRBD1. This CDR3 has 16 amino acids. Per the germline V gene, CDR1 is LNHDA and CDR2 is SQIVND (reference sequence). After removal of 6 bases from V and 5 bases from J, the junction contained 11 bases not matched to a gene. This CDR3 reads CASSHSGQGAGYGYTF. CDR3 nucleotides: TGTGCCAGTAGCCATAGTGGACAGGGGGCTGGGTATGGCTACACCTTC.

The V call is TRBV5-4, the J call TRBJ2-1, with D tentatively TRBD1 (6 bases). V was clipped by 5 bases and J by 8 bases, with 14 bases between them. CDR1 and CDR2 (germline): SGHNT, YYREEE (reference sequence). The CDR3 is made up of 13 amino acids. In DNA, the CDR3 is TGTGCCAGCAGGAACGACAGGACCTATGAGCAGTTCTTC. Translation gives CASRNDRTYEQFF.

The chain combines TRBV7-9 with TRBJ1-4; TRBD1 agrees at 8 bases. Germline V lookup: CDR1 SEHNR, CDR2 FQNEAQ (reference sequence). This CDR3 comprises 14 residues. V dropped 8 bases and J dropped 4; count of bases not matched to a gene: 6. The CDR3 region has the DNA TGTGCCAGCGGGGACAGGCAGTATAATGAAAAACTGTTTTTT. It specifies CASGDRQYNEKLFF. Looking up the rest from reference TRBV7-9 and TRBJ1-4 gives the full variable domain: DTGVSQNPRHKITKRGQNVTFRCDPISEHNRLYWYRQTLGQGPEFLTYFQNEAQLEKSRLLSDRFSAERPKGSFSTLEIQRTEQGDSAMYLCASGDRQYNEKLFFGSGTQLSVL.

The chain joins TRBV28 to TRBJ2-7; 9 nucleotides match TRBD1. V was pared by 6 bases and J by 0 bases, with 6 bases of the junction left unmatched. CDR1 and CDR2 (germline): MDHEN, SYDVKM. The CDR3 spans 15 residues. The CDR3 DNA reads TGTGCCAGCAGAAAAGCGGGACAGGGCTCCTACGAGCAGTACTTC. It is translated as CASRKAGQGSYEQYF.

This clone was found once. The chain recombines TRBV2 with TRBJ2-7; perhaps TRBD2 as D (7 bases). This CDR3 has 12 residues. The germline V and J ends were trimmed by 3 bases and 9 bases, with 12 bases remaining between them. In germline, CDR1 is SNHLY, CDR2 FYNNEI. CDR3 nucleotides: TGTGCCAGCAGTGACAGGGGAGGGGTGCAGTACTTC. Translating it yields CASSDRGGVQYF.

The chain couples TRBV19 to TRBJ2-7, with 8 bases matching TRBD1. The CDR3 totals 14 residues. With 4 bases clipped from V and 3 bases from J, the junction kept 5 bases outside the gene matches. CDR1 and CDR2 (germline): LNHDA, SQIVND (reference sequence). CDR3 sequence: CASSTQGAFYEQYF. CDR3 nucleotide sequence: TGTGCCAGTAGTACCCAGGGGGCATTCTACGAGCAGTACTTC.

The chain joins TRBV2 to TRBJ2-3; the match to TRBD2 covers 7 bases. Trimming cost V 6 bases and J 4 bases; bases outside gene matches: 1. CDR1 and CDR2 (germline): SNHLY, FYNNEI. This CDR3 has 12 amino acids. The CDR3 loop reads CASRSGADTQYF. The CDR3 DNA follows: TGTGCCAGCAGGAGCGGGGCAGATACGCAGTATTTT.

V is TRBV15 and J is TRBJ2-7; 8 nucleotides agree with TRBD1. The CDR3 has 14 residues. The J segment lost 2 bases and the V segment lost 4 bases, leaving 4 bases of the junction unmatched. Germline V gives CDR1 LNHNV, CDR2 YYDKDF (reference sequence). Here the CDR3 reads CATSTRTGPYEQYF. The CDR3 nucleotides are TGTGCCACCAGCACACGGACAGGGCCCTACGAGCAGTACTTC.

This clone was detected only once. The gene calls are TRBV7-9 and TRBJ2-7; 11 nucleotides agree with TRBD1. V lost 4 bases, J lost 5 bases, and 7 bases stayed unmatched. The germline V gene encodes CDR1 SEHNR and CDR2 FQNEAQ (reference sequence). This CDR3 has 15 amino acids. CDR3 loop: CASSSDRGPRNEQYF. DNA for the CDR3: TGTGCCAGCAGCTCGGACAGGGGGCCTAGGAACGAGCAGTACTTC.

This clone was counted between two and nine times. The V call is TRBV4-3, the J call TRBJ1-2; maybe TRBD1 (5 bases). Trimming stripped 0 bases from V and 5 bases from J, with 13 bases between. The CDR3 sequence is 15 residues long. Germline CDR1 is LGHNA and CDR2 is YSLEER. CDR3 sequence: CASSQDRDYYYGYTF. In nucleotides, the CDR3 is TGCGCCAGCAGCCAAGACAGGGACTATTATTATGGCTACACCTTC.

The chain uses TRBV5-4 and TRBJ1-1; D not resolved. Trimming took off 4 bases at V and 10 bases at J, with 17 bases between the two ends. CDR3 size: 13 residues. CDR1 SGHNT and CDR2 YYREEE come from the germline V gene (reference sequence). The chain's CDR3 is CASSQAGRRGAFF. CDR3 in DNA: TGTGCCAGCAGCCAAGCCGGACGGCGGGGAGCTTTCTTT.

The chain is built from TRBV5-8 and TRBJ1-2; D remains ambiguous. The V and J ends lost 1 base and 4 bases respectively, with 20 bases between them. The CDR3 totals 17 residues. Germline loops: CDR1 SGHTS, CDR2 YDEGEE. CDR3 in amino acids: CASSLFVVDGGIYGYTF. CDR3 DNA: TGTGCCAGCAGCTTGTTTGTCGTCGACGGAGGTATCTATGGCTACACCTTC.

J is TRBJ1-5 and V is TRBV28, with a weak D call TRBD1 (5 bases). V lost 4 bases, J lost 7 bases, and 17 bases lay in between. Per the germline V gene, CDR1 is MDHEN and CDR2 is SYDVKM. This CDR3 comprises 15 residues. This CDR3 reads CASSYGSGISQPQHF. Written as DNA, the CDR3 is TGTGCCAGCAGTTATGGCTCAGGGATTTCCCAGCCCCAGCATTTT.

The V gene is TRBV25-1, the J gene TRBJ2-3; D gene unclear. This CDR3 is built from 15 residues. CDR1 is MGHDK and CDR2 is SYGVNS in the germline V gene. The V end lost 3 bases, the J end lost 0 bases, and 10 bases lay between the germline ends. The CDR3 here is CASSENYLSTDTQYF. In DNA form, the CDR3 reads TGTGCCAGCAGTGAGAACTACCTAAGCACAGATACGCAGTATTTT.

This clone appeared a few times. The V call is TRBV5-6, the J call TRBJ2-1; the match to TRBD2 covers 13 bases. Germline V gives CDR1 SGHDT, CDR2 YYEEEE. With 3 bases clipped from V and 7 bases from J, the junction kept 4 bases outside the gene matches. The CDR3 contains 15 residues. The DNA of the CDR3 is TGTGCCAGCAGCTCAGGACTAGCGGGGGTAAATGAGCAGTTCTTC. Translating it yields CASSSGLAGVNEQFF.